This T cell receptor (beta chain) was captured in a study of blood T cell repertoires in COVID-19. Whole-study context: PBMCs, B-cell-depleted T cells, or T cells were the source of the cDNA or gDNA that made up the material.

All enrollees were about 18 to 100 years old and from approximately 25 US areas. Allocation to cohorts depended on clinical history reported by the participants. The CDR3 spans 16 residues. Germline V gives CDR1 GTSNPN, CDR2 SVGIG (reference sequence). J was trimmed by 9 bases and V by 0 bases; bases with no gene match: 10. In the original workflow: Reference gene primer amplification gave nucleated cell count estimates. TCRdb's copy holds only in-frame clones and misses some; the assay was immunoSEQ multiplex PCR. That table gives V, J and clone size, and the DNA gave D and trimming. The top ten hold approximately 9.1% of the sample, which has about 250,000 clones, 65% to 90% seen once.

This TCR was recovered from a woman between 45 and 60 years old with acute COVID-19. The rearrangement uses TRBV30 and TRBJ2-1, with 11 bases lining up with TRBD2. Sequences were obtained from PBMCs or T cells enriched from blood (not recorded which). In DNA, the CDR3 is TGTGCCTGGAGTGTAGGGTTCCTAGCGGGGGGACCTGAGCAGTTCTTC. It specifies CAWSVGFLAGGPEQFF. The full variable domain, completed using reference TRBV30 and TRBJ2-1, is SQTIHQWPATLVQPVGSPLSLECTVEGTSNPNLYWYRQAAGRGLQLLFYSVGIGQISSEVPQNLSASRPQDRQFILSSKKLLLSDSGFYLCAWSVGFLAGGPEQFFGPGTRLTVL.